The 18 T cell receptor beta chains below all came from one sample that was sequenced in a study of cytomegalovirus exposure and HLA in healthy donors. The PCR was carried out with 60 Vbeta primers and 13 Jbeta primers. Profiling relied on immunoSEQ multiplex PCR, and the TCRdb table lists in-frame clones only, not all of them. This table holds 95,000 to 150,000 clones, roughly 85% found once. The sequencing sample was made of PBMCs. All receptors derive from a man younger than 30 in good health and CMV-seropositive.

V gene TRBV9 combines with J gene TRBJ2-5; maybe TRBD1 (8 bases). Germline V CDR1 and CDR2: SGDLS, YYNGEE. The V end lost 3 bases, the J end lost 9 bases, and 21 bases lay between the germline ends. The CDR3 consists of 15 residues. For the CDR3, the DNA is TGTGCCAGCAGCGCCCGGACAGGGCCACGGGAGGCCCAGTACTTC. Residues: CASSARTGPREAQYF.

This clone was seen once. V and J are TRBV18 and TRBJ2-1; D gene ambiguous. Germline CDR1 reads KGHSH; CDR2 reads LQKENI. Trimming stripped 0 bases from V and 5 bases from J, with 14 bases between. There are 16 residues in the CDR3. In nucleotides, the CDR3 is TGTGCCAGCTCACCACCTCAGGTGATGAAGGACAATGAGCAGTTCTTC. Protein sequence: CASSPPQVMKDNEQFF.

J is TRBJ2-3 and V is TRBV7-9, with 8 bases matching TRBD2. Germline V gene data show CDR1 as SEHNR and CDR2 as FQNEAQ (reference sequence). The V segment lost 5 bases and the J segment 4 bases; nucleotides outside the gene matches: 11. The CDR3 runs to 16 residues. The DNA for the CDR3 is TGTGCCAGCAGCGGCCCGGCGGCCGGGGGGGCAGATACGCAGTATTTT. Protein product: CASSGPAAGGADTQYF. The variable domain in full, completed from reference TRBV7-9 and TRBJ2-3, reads DTGVSQNPRHKITKRGQNVTFRCDPISEHNRLYWYRQTLGQGPEFLTYFQNEAQLEKSRLLSDRFSAERPKGSFSTLEIQRTEQGDSAMYLCASSGPAAGGADTQYFGPGTRLTVL.

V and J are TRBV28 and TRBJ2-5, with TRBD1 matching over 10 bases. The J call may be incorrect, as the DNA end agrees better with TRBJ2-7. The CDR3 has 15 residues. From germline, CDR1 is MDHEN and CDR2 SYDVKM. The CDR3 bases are TGTGCCAGCAGTTCCCCCGGGACAGGGGACTACGAGCAGTACTTC. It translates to CASSSPGTGDYEQYF.

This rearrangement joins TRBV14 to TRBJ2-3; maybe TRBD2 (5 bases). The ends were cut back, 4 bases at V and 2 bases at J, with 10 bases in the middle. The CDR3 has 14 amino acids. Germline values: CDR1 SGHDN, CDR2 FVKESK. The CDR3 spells CASSRLKDTDTQYF. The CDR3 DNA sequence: TGTGCCAGCAGCCGACTAAAGGACACAGATACGCAGTATTTT.

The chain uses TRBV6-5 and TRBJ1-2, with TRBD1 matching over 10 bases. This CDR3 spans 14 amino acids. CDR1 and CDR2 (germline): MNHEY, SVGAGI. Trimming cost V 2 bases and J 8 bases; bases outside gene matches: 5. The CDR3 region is CASSYETGGSGYTF. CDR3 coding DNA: TGTGCCAGCAGTTACGAGACAGGGGGCTCGGGCTACACCTTC.

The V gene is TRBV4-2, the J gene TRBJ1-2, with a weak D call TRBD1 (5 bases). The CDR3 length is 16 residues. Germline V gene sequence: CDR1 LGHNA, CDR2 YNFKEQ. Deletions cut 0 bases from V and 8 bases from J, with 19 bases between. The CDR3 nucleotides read TGTGCCAGCAGCCAAGAAGAAGAACAGAGACGACAGGGCTACACCTTC. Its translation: CASSQEEEQRRQGYTF.

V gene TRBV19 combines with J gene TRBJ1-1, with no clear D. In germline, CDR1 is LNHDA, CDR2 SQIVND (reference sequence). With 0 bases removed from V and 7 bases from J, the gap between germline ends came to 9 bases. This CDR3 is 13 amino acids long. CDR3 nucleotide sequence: TGTGCCAGTAGTATAGATTTGGCGGATGAAGCTTTCTTT. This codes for CASSIDLADEAFF.

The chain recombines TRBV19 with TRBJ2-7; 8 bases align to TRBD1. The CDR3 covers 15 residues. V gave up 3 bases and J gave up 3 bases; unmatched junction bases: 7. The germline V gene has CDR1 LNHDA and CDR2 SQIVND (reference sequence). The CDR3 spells CASSIKGQELYEQYF. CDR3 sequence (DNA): TGTGCCAGTAGTATTAAGGGACAGGAACTCTACGAGCAGTACTTC.

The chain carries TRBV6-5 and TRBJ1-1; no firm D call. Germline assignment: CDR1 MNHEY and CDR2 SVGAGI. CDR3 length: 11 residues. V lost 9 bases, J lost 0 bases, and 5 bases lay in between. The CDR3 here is CASSMNTEAFF. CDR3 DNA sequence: TGTGCCAGTTCAATGAACACTGAAGCTTTCTTT.

CDR3 loop: CASSPRIPGEAFF. In DNA, the CDR3 is TGTGCCAGCTCACCACGCATCCCAGGTGAAGCTTTCTTT. The rearrangement joins TRBV18 to TRBJ1-1; no definite D call. CDR3 length: 13 amino acids. Germline V lookup: CDR1 KGHSH, CDR2 LQKENI. V lost 1 base and J lost 7, with 10 bases in between.

This CDR3 reads CASSLYYEQYF. CDR3 in DNA: TGTGCCAGCAGCTTATACTACGAGCAGTACTTC. The chain links TRBV7-2 to TRBJ2-7; D not resolved. V was shortened by 2 bases and J by 3 bases, with 2 bases between the two germline ends. This CDR3 contains 11 residues. Germline V gives CDR1 SGHTA, CDR2 FQGNSA.

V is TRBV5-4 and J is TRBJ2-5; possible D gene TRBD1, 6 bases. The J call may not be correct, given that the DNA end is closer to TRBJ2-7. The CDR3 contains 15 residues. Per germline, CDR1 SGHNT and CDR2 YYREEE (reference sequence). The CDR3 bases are TGTGCCAGCAGCTTGGCCTGGACAGCCTCCTACGAGCAGTACTTC. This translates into CASSLAWTASYEQYF.

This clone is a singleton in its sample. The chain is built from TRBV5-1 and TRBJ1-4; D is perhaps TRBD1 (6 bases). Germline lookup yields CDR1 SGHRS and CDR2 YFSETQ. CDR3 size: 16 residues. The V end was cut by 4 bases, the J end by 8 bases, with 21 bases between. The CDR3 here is CASSGETGGSEEKLFF. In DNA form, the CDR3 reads TGCGCCAGCAGCGGGGAGACAGGCGGATCAGAAGAAAAACTGTTTTTT. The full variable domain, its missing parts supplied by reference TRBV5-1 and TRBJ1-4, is KAGVTQTPRYLIKTRGQQVTLSCSPISGHRSVSWYQQTPGQGLQFLFEYFSETQRNKGNFPGRFSGRQFSNSRSEMNVSTLELGDSALYLCASSGETGGSEEKLFFGSGTQLSVL.

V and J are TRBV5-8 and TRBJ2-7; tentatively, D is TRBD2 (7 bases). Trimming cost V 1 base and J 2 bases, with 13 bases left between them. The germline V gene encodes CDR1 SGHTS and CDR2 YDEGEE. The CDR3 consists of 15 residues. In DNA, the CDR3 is TGTGCCAGCAGCTTGCGCGGGGGCTATACCTACGAGCAGTACTTC. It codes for CASSLRGGYTYEQYF.

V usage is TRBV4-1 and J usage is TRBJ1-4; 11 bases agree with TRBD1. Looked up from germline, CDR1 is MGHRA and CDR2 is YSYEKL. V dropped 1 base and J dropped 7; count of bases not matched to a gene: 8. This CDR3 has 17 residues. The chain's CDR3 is CASSQGGQGALTEKLFF. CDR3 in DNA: TGCGCCAGCAGCCAAGGAGGACAGGGGGCTCTCACTGAAAAACTGTTTTTT.

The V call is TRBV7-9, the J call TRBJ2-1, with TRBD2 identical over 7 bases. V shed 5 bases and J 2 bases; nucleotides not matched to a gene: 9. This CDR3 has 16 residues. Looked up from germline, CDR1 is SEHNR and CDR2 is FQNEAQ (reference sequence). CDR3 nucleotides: TGTGCCAGCAGCCCTAATGGCGGGGGTACCTACAATGAGCAGTTCTTC. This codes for CASSPNGGGTYNEQFF.

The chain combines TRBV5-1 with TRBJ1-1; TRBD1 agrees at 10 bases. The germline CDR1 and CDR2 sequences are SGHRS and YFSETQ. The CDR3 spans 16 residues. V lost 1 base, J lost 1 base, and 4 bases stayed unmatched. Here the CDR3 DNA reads TGCGCCAGCAGCTTGACCGGGACAGGGGCGAACACTGAAGCTTTCTTT. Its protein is CASSLTGTGANTEAFF. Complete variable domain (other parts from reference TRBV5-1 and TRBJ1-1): KAGVTQTPRYLIKTRGQQVTLSCSPISGHRSVSWYQQTPGQGLQFLFEYFSETQRNKGNFPGRFSGRQFSNSRSEMNVSTLELGDSALYLCASSLTGTGANTEAFFGQGTRLTVV.